This T cell receptor (beta chain) originates from a study of T cells after yellow fever vaccination. Study context: SMART-Seq v4 Ultra Low Input served to prepare low-cell-number fractions.

The germline gives CDR1 DFQATT, CDR2 SNEGSKA (reference sequence). The length of the CDR3 is 15 residues. The V and J ends lost 0 bases and 3 bases respectively, with 15 bases between them. This clonotype has only a few counts. Its antigen is not identified. General study findings and limits: Subsequent to the booster, the majority of primary-vaccination clones reappeared (roughly 97% CD4, approximately 90% CD8).

A universal primer site and UMIs were added as TCR cDNA was made by 5'RACE template switching. Using its own MiXCR run on the 5' RACE reads, TCRdb lists one record per CDR3 protein. Here the sample spans 500,000 to 650,000 distinct CDR3 sequences, 10% to 15% being singletons. The sample here was PBMCs, taken on the day of the yellow fever booster vaccination. The chain recombines TRBV20-1 with TRBJ2-7; D might be TRBD1 (5 bases). The receptor was isolated from a man between 25 and 39 years old who received the YFV17D yellow fever vaccine. The chain's CDR3 is CSARDLLGRVYEQYF. CDR3 nucleotides: TGCAGTGCTAGAGATTTATTAGGCAGGGTCTACGAGCAGTACTTC.